This entry lists 8 T cell receptor beta chains sequenced from one sample in a study of Ad26.COV2.S vaccination and SARS-CoV-2 variants. As to treatment: approximately 18 received Ad26.COV2.S at low or high dose, single or two shots; roughly five received placebo; per-sample allocation not given. Samples analyzed were those drawn on day 63 after the first vaccine or placebo injection. TCRdb's copy holds only in-frame clones and misses some; the assay was immunoSEQ multiplex PCR. The data hold around 400,000 clones, with 75% to 95% observed a single time. The source was peripheral blood, collected in a trial of Ad26.COV2.S vaccine versus placebo. The receptor set was obtained from a person aged 18-65 years who received the Ad26.COV2.S COVID-19 vaccine or a placebo.

The V and J genes are TRBV10-3 and TRBJ2-1; 11 bases match TRBD2. In germline, CDR1 is ENHRY, CDR2 SYGVKD. The trim removed 10 bases at V and 9 bases at J, leaving 11 bases unmatched. CDR3 length equals 14 residues. The CDR3 here is CATQAGTSGSEQFF. The CDR3 DNA sequence: TGTGCCACCCAAGCCGGGACTAGCGGTAGTGAGCAGTTCTTC.

Concerning this clone: Relative to the germline gene, one junction end is altered; a read error may explain this. The genes are TRBV7-2 and TRBJ1-5; D is unclear. The CDR3 spans 14 residues. Germline V gene lookup returns CDR1 SGHTA and CDR2 FQGNSA. This CDR3 is CASSFGSGNQAQHF. The CDR3 nucleotides read TGTGCCAGCAGCTTTGGCTCAGGTAATCAGGCCCAGCATTTT.

V gene TRBV5-1 combines with J gene TRBJ2-5; TRBD2 matches at 10 bases. Germline V gene lookup returns CDR1 SGHRS and CDR2 YFSETQ. The V and J ends lost 0 bases and 1 base, in that order; junction bases with no gene match: 6. The CDR3 extends over 17 amino acids. Here the CDR3 reads CASSLGPAGGPQETQYF. CDR3 DNA: TGCGCCAGCAGCTTGGGACCAGCGGGAGGGCCCCAAGAGACCCAGTACTTC.

J is TRBJ2-5 and V is TRBV5-1, with D possibly being TRBD2 (6 bases). The germline CDR1 and CDR2 sequences are SGHRS and YFSETQ. V lost 1 base and J lost 5, with 9 bases in between. CDR3 size: 13 residues. CDR3 sequence (DNA): TGCGCCAGCAGCTTGACTAGCCGGGAGACCCAGTACTTC. Its translation is CASSLTSRETQYF. Full variable domain (outside the CDR3, taken from reference TRBV5-1 and TRBJ2-5): KAGVTQTPRYLIKTRGQQVTLSCSPISGHRSVSWYQQTPGQGLQFLFEYFSETQRNKGNFPGRFSGRQFSNSRSEMNVSTLELGDSALYLCASSLTSRETQYFGPGTRLLVL.

V usage is TRBV7-9 and J usage is TRBJ2-7; TRBD2 is a possible D gene (5 bases). Between the trimmed V and J ends, which lost 4 bases and 5 bases, there was a span of 9 bases. Germline CDR1 reads SEHNR; CDR2 reads FQNEAQ (reference sequence). CDR3 length equals 12 residues. The CDR3 sequence: CASSYTRDEQYF. The CDR3 nucleotides read TGTGCCAGCAGCTACACGAGGGACGAGCAGTACTTC.

The V and J genes are TRBV3-1 (or the pseudogene TRBV3-2) and TRBJ1-4, with D perhaps matching TRBD1 (6 bases). Germline V gene lookup returns CDR1 LGHDT and CDR2 YNNKEL (reference sequence). The V end was cut by 3 bases, the J end by 2 bases, with 10 bases between. The CDR3 sequence is 15 residues long. The CDR3 nucleotides are TGTGCCAGCAGCCAGGAACAGGGTACTAATGAAAAACTGTTTTTT. This codes for CASSQEQGTNEKLFF.

The rearrangement joins TRBV4-2 to TRBJ1-5; 8 positions match TRBD1. Germline loops: CDR1 LGHNA, CDR2 YNFKEQ. This CDR3 contains 17 residues. The V segment lost 2 bases and the J segment 2 bases; nucleotides outside the gene matches: 8. The CDR3 loop is CASSQLPATGGNQPQHF. DNA for the CDR3: TGTGCCAGCAGCCAACTCCCTGCGACAGGGGGCAATCAGCCCCAGCATTTT.

The J gene is TRBJ1-6, the V gene TRBV19; D unclear. This CDR3 has 16 residues. CDR1 is LNHDA and CDR2 is SQIVND in the germline V gene (reference sequence). V was shortened by 2 bases and J by 7 bases, with 15 bases between the two germline ends. The CDR3 protein is CASSIYPGDGNSPLHF. CDR3 sequence (DNA): TGTGCCAGTAGTATATATCCCGGGGATGGCAATTCACCCCTCCACTTT.